Below are 6 T cell receptor beta chains sequenced from a single sample in a study of post-analysis software for immune sequencing data. Study results and caveats: Five TRBV segments, including TRBV5-6, TRBV5-1 and TRBV20-1, were more frequent in patients than controls.

Antigens of these TCRs are unknown. Carried by the TCR beta cDNA libraries were unique molecular identifiers. One entry per CDR3 protein results from TCRdb running MiXCR on the PCR reads. The sample includes some 450,000 distinct CDR3 sequences, under 55% of them seen just once. Sequenced input: blood. These receptors were obtained from a girl aged 5-17 years with multiple sclerosis.

This sequence joins TRBV5-1 and TRBJ2-6; D tentatively fits TRBD1 or TRBD2 (5 bases each). CDR1 is SGHRS, CDR2 YFSETQ, per germline. V was pared by 5 bases and J by 0 bases, with 12 bases between. CDR3 length: 16 residues. CDR3 DNA: TGCGCCAGCAGACCAACAGGACTCTCTGGGGCCAACGTCCTGACTTTC. It translates to CASRPTGLSGANVLTF.

About this clonotype itself: This may stem from a read error, because a much larger clone lies one nucleotide away. The chain has TRBV4-2 and TRBJ2-4; D might be TRBD1 (6 bases). This CDR3 is built from 16 residues. Per the germline V gene, CDR1 is LGHNA and CDR2 is YNFKEQ. CDR3 sequence (DNA): TGTGCCAGCAGCCAAGATGGGGGCCTCGCCAAAAACATTCTGTACTTC. The encoded protein is CASSQDGGLAKNILYF.

The rearrangement links TRBV6-1 to TRBJ2-5; D remains unclear. This CDR3 spans 13 amino acids. Between the trimmed V and J ends, which lost 8 bases and 1 base, there was a span of 11 bases. CDR1 is MNHNS, CDR2 SASEGT, per germline. CDR3 in amino acids: CASQPTPQETQYF. The DNA for the CDR3 is TGTGCCAGCCAACCGACGCCCCAAGAGACCCAGTACTTC.

V gene TRBV28 combines with J gene TRBJ2-7; TRBD2 matches 8 bases. This CDR3 comprises 15 residues. CDR1 MDHEN and CDR2 SYDVKM come from the germline V gene. With V trimmed by 4 bases and J by 0 bases, 5 bases remained unmatched. The CDR3 loop is CASSSGGLSSYEQYF. DNA for the CDR3: TGTGCCAGCAGTTCGGGGGGGTTAAGCTCCTACGAGCAGTACTTC.

This chain links TRBV7-2 with TRBJ2-7; 9 nucleotides line up with TRBD2. TRBJ2-5 matches the DNA end more closely, so the J call is doubtful. Germline values: CDR1 SGHTA, CDR2 FQGNSA. The CDR3 is made up of 16 amino acids. The chain's CDR3 is CASSIRLADRHETQYF. The CDR3 region has the DNA TGTGCCAGCAGCATCCGACTAGCGGACCGCCATGAGACCCAGTACTTC.

This chain joins TRBV20-1 and TRBJ2-1, with 13 bases identical to TRBD2. The ends lost 0 bases at V and 8 bases at J; junction bases unmatched: 10. Germline CDR1 DFQATT, CDR2 SNEGSKA (reference sequence). The CDR3 sequence is 17 residues long. The CDR3 spells CSARDYMGTSGEDEQFF. As DNA, the CDR3 is TGCAGTGCTAGAGATTACATGGGGACTAGCGGGGAAGATGAGCAGTTCTTC.